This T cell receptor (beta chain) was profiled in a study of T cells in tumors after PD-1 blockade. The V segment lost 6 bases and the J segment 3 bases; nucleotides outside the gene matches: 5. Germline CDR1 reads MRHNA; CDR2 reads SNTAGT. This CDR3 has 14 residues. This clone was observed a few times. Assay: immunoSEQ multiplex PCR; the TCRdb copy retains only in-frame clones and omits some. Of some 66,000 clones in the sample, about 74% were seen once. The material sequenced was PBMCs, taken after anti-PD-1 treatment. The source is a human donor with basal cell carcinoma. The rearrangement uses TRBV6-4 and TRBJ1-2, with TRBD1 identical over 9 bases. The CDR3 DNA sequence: TGTGCCAGCAGGGAAACAGGGGGCGACTATGGCTACACCTTC. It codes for CASRETGGDYGYTF.